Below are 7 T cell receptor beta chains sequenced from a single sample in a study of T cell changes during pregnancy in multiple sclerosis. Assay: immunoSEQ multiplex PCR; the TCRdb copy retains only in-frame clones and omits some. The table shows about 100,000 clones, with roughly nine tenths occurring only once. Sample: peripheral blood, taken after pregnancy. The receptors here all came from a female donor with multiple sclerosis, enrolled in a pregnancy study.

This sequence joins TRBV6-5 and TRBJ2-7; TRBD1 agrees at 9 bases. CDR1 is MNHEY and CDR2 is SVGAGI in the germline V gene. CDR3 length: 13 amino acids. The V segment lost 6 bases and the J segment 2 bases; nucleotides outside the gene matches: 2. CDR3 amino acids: CASRRQGAYEQYF. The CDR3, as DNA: TGTGCCAGCAGAAGACAGGGGGCCTACGAGCAGTACTTC.

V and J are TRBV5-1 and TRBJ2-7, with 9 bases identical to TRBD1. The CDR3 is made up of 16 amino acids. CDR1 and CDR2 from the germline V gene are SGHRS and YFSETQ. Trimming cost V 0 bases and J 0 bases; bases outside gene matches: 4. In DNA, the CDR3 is TGCGCCAGCAGCTTGGCCGGGACAGGGTTCTCCTACGAGCAGTACTTC. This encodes CASSLAGTGFSYEQYF.

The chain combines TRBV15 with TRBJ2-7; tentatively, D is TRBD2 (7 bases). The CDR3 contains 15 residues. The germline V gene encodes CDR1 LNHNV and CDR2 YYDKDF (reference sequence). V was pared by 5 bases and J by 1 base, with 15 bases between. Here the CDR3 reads CATSAGGPGSYEQYF. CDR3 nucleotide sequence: TGTGCCACCAGCGCCGGGGGGCCAGGGTCCTACGAGCAGTACTTC.

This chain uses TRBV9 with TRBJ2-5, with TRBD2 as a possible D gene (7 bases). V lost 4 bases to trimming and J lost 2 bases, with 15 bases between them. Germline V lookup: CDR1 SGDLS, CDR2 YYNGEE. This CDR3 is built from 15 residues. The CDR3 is CASSTLGGVQETQYF. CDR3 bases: TGTGCCAGCAGCACCCTAGGGGGGGTTCAAGAGACCCAGTACTTC. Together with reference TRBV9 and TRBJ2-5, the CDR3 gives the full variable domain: DSGVTQTPKHLITATGQRVTLRCSPRSGDLSVYWYQQSLDQGLQFLIQYYNGEERAKGNILERFSAQQFPDLHSELNLSSLELGDSALYFCASSTLGGVQETQYFGPGTRLLVL.

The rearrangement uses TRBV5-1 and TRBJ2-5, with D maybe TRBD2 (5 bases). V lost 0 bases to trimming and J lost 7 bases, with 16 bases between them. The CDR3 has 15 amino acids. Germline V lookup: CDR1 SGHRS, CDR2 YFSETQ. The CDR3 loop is CASSLAQTPEGTQYF. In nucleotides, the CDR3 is TGCGCCAGCAGCTTGGCCCAAACTCCCGAGGGGACCCAGTACTTC.

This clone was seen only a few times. CDR3 residues: CASSELADEAFF. DNA of the CDR3: TGTGCCAGCAGTGAACTGGCAGATGAAGCTTTCTTT. V gene TRBV6-1 combines with J gene TRBJ1-1; D not certain. From germline, CDR1 is MNHNS and CDR2 SASEGT. CDR3 size: 12 residues. Between the trimmed V and J ends, which lost 2 bases and 7 bases, there was a span of 8 bases.

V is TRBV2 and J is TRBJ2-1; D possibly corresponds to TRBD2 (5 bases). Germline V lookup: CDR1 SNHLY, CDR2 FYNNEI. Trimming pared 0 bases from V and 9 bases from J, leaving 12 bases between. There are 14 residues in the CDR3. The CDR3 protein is CASSEAQSSTEQFF. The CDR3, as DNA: TGTGCCAGCAGTGAAGCGCAGTCTAGCACTGAGCAGTTCTTC.